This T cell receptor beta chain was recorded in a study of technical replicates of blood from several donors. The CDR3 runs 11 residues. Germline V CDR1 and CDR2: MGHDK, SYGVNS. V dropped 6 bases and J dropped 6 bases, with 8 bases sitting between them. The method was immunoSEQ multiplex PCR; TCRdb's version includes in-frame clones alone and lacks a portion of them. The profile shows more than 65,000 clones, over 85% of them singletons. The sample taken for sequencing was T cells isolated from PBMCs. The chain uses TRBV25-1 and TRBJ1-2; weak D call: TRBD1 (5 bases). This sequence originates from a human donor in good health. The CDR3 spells CASRTVHGYTF. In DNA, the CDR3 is TGTGCCAGCAGGACAGTTCATGGCTACACCTTC.